The clone carrying this T cell receptor beta chain was counted between two and nine times. Germline V gene data show CDR1 as DFQATT and CDR2 as SNEGSKA (reference sequence). The CDR3 covers 14 residues. This sample was taken from a study of regulatory T cells in long-lasting Graves disease. For TCR beta, libraries came from iRepertoire HTBI primers and Arm-PCR of CDR3 regions. TCRdb re-analysed the multiplex PCR reads in MiXCR, keeping a single row per CDR3 protein. The table includes about 400,000 distinct CDR3 sequences, roughly 15% detected once. Noted time point: newly diagnosed GD, antithyroid drugs for less than 3 months. Construction of the TCR library relied on RNA isolated from PBMCs. These records were also assigned to another study, of T cells in Graves' hyperthyroidism and ophthalmopathy.

The sequence derives from a woman in her thirties or forties with Graves disease. The source material was peripheral blood mononuclear cells (PBMCs), sampled at new diagnosis, from a patient treated with antithyroid drugs. The chain combines TRBV20-1 with TRBJ1-1; no clear D. The CDR3 bases are TGCAGGCCGATCCCGTCATCAGCGAACACTGAAGCTTTCTTT. Its protein is CRPIPSSANTEAFF.